The entry below gives a single T cell receptor (beta chain) sequence along with its context. The method was immunoSEQ multiplex PCR; TCRdb's version includes in-frame clones alone and lacks a portion of them. Counted here are a few hundred thousand clones, approximately 90% occurring once; the ten biggest clones make up 6.5% to 8.5%. In Cohort 3, a recovered donor had either two negative PCRs, clearance, or symptom resolution. This entry comes from a study of blood T cell repertoires in COVID-19. V dropped 7 bases and J dropped 7 bases, with 14 bases sitting between them. The CDR3 runs to 14 residues. CDR1 is SNHLY, CDR2 FYNNEI, per germline.

The chain joins TRBV2 to TRBJ1-6; D is ambiguous. Sequences were obtained from PBMCs or T cells enriched from blood (not recorded which). The receptor was derived from a woman aged 55-70 years who had recovered from COVID-19. Here the CDR3 reads CASTGEDWNSPLHF. In DNA form, the CDR3 reads TGTGCCAGCACTGGGGAGGACTGGAATTCACCCCTCCACTTT. The full variable domain, in which reference TRBV2 and TRBJ1-6 provide the parts outside the CDR3, is EPEVTQTPSHQVTQMGQEVILRCVPISNHLYFYWYRQILGQKVEFLVSFYNNEISEKSEIFDDQFSVERPDGSNFTLKIRSTKLEDSAMYFCASTGEDWNSPLHFGNGTRLTVT.